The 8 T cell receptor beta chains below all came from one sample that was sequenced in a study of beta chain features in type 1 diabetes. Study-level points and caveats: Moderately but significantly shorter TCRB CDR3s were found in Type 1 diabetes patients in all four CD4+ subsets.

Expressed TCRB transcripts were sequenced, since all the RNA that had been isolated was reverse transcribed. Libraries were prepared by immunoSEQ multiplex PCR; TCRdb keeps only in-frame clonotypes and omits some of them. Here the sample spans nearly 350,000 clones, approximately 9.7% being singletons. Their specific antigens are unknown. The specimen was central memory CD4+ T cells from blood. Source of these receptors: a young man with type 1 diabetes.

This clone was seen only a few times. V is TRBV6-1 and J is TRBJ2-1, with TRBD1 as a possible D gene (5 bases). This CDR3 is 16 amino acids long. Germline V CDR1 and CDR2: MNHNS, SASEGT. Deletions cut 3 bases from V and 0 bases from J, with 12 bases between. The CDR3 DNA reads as TGTGCCAGCAGTGACAGACAGCCTCGCTCCTACAATGAGCAGTTCTTC. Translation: CASSDRQPRSYNEQFF.

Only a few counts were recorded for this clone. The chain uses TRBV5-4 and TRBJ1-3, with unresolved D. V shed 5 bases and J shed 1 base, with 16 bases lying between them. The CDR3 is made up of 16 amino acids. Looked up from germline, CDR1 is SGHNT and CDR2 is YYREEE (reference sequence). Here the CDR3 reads CASSLFNMESGNTIYF. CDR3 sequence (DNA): TGTGCCAGCAGTTTATTTAACATGGAGTCTGGAAACACCATATATTTT.

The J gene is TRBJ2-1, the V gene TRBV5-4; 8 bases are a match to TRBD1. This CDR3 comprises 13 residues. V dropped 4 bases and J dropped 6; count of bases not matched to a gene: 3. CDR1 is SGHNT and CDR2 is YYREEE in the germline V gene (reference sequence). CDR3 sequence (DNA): TGTGCCAGCAGCGTGGACAGGGTCAATGAGCAGTTCTTC. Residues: CASSVDRVNEQFF.

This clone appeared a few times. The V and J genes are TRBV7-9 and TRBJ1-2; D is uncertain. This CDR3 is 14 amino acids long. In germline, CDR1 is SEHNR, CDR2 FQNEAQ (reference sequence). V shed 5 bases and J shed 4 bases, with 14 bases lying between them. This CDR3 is CASSPRPGPYGYTF. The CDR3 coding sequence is TGTGCCAGCAGCCCCCGGCCAGGCCCCTATGGCTACACCTTC.

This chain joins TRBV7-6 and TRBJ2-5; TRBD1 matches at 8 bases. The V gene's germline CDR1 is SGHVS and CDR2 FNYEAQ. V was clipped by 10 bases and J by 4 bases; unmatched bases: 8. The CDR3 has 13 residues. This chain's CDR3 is CATTGTGGETQYF. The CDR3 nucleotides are TGTGCCACCACCGGGACAGGAGGAGAGACCCAGTACTTC. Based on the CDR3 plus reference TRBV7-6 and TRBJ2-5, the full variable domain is GAGVSQSPRYKVTKRGQDVALRCDPISGHVSLYWYRQALGQGPEFLTYFNYEAQQDKSGLPNDRFSAERPEGSISTLTIQRTEQRDSAMYRCATTGTGGETQYFGPGTRLLVL.

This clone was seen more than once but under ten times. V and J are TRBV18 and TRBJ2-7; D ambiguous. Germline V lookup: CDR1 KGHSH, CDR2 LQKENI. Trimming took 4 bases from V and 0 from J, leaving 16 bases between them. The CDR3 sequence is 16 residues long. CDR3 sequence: CASSRIQGRSSYEQYF. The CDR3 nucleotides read TGTGCCAGCTCACGAATTCAAGGACGGAGCTCCTACGAGCAGTACTTC.

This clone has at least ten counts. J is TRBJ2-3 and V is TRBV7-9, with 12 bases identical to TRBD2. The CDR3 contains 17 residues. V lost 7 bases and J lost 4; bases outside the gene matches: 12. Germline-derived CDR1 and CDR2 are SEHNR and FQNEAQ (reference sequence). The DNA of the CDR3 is TGTGCCAGCACCCCACTAGCGGGGGGATCTGGAGCAGATACGCAGTATTTT. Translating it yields CASTPLAGGSGADTQYF. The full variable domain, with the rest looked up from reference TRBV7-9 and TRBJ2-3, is DTGVSQNPRHKITKRGQNVTFRCDPISEHNRLYWYRQTLGQGPEFLTYFQNEAQLEKSRLLSDRFSAERPKGSFSTLEIQRTEQGDSAMYLCASTPLAGGSGADTQYFGPGTRLTVL.

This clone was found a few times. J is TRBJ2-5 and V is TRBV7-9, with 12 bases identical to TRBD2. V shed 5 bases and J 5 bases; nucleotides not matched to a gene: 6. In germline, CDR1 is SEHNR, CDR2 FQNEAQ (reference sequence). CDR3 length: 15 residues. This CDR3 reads CASSDPSGGAETQYF. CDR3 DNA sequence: TGTGCCAGCAGCGACCCTAGCGGGGGGGCGGAGACCCAGTACTTC.